What follows are 22 T cell receptor beta chains derived from one specimen sequenced in a study of T cells in localized non-small cell lung cancer (TCRdb year 2020). Library construction relied on the immunoSEQ multiplex PCR assay. Drawn from immuneACCESS, this table holds only the in-frame rearrangements with V and J called that TCRdb kept. Clones are partly lost; checked studies trace under half to an unresolved V gene and leave the rest unexplained. This sample holds about 1,300 clones; more than 15% were observed only once. The ten most abundant clones make up 9% to 9.5% of the sample. This sample comprised normal lung tissue next to the tumor, obtained before any cancer treatment. Receptors were obtained from a woman aged 40-70 years with stage I lung adenocarcinoma.

This rearrangement joins TRBV14 to TRBJ2-6, with D tentatively TRBD2 (5 bases). Trimming took 2 bases from V and 2 from J, leaving 7 bases between them. The CDR3 is 15 amino acids. CDR1 and CDR2 (germline): SGHDN, FVKESK. The CDR3 nucleotides read TGTGCCAGCAGCCAATCGGGGACTGGGGCCAACGTCCTGACTTTC. It specifies CASSQSGTGANVLTF.

The V gene is TRBV19, the J gene TRBJ1-3; D is perhaps TRBD1 (5 bases). This CDR3 region has 15 residues. V shed 3 bases and J shed 0 bases, with 9 bases lying between them. Germline CDR1 LNHDA, CDR2 SQIVND (reference sequence). CDR3 protein: CASSIGALSGNTIYF. The CDR3, as DNA: TGTGCCAGTAGTATTGGGGCGCTCTCTGGAAACACCATATATTTT.

This clone was detected only a few times. The V call is TRBV6-8, the J call TRBJ2-2; TRBD2 is a possible D gene (7 bases). The V gene lost 1 base and the J gene lost 6 bases, with 18 bases spanning the gap. The CDR3 extends over 17 amino acids. Germline V lookup: CDR1 MNHGY, CDR2 SAAAGT. The CDR3 loop is CASSYFYGTGRAGELFF. The CDR3 region has the DNA TGTGCCAGCAGTTACTTTTATGGTACAGGGAGGGCCGGGGAGCTGTTTTTT.

In its sample, this clone ranks as large. The chain has TRBV6-8 and TRBJ2-7; 7 positions agree with TRBD1. CDR3 length: 15 residues. V shed 6 bases, J shed 2 bases, and the junction held 10 bases outside the gene matches. Germline-derived CDR1 and CDR2 are MNHGY and SAAAGT. CDR3 sequence (DNA): TGTGCCAGCAGGCAACAGGGGTCGGGGCCCTACGAGCAGTACTTC. This encodes CASRQQGSGPYEQYF.

Only a few counts were recorded for this clone. The V and J genes are TRBV15 and TRBJ2-5; TRBD1 matches at 7 bases. Germline V gene sequence: CDR1 LNHNV, CDR2 YYDKDF (reference sequence). After removal of 4 bases from V and 5 bases from J, the junction contained 7 bases not matched to a gene. The CDR3 loop spans 14 amino acids. CDR3 in DNA: TGTGCCACCAGCACACGAGGGGGCGCGGAGACCCAGTACTTC. Its translation is CATSTRGGAETQYF.

By sample fraction, this clone is medium-sized. This chain connects TRBV11-3 to TRBJ1-1; tentatively, D is TRBD1 (5 bases). CDR1 and CDR2 (germline): SGHNT, YENEEA. The germline V and J ends were trimmed by 4 bases and 4 bases, with 13 bases remaining between them. CDR3 length: 14 amino acids. CDR3 DNA sequence: TGTGCCAGCAGCTCATGGGACCGACGCACTGAAGCTTTCTTT. It yields the protein CASSSWDRRTEAFF.

This clone is medium-sized by share. The rearrangement links TRBV9 to TRBJ1-5; 12 bases match TRBD1. Germline CDR1 is SGDLS and CDR2 is YYNGEE. With V trimmed by 4 bases and J by 8 bases, 10 bases remained unmatched. CDR3 length: 16 residues. CDR3 sequence (DNA): TGTGCCAGCAGCCCAGACGGGACAGGGGGCATGGAGCCCCAGCATTTT. Its translation: CASSPDGTGGMEPQHF.

V usage is TRBV9 and J usage is TRBJ2-7; D remains ambiguous. The CDR3 sequence is 13 residues long. The germline V and J ends were trimmed by 0 bases and 5 bases, with 9 bases remaining between them. Germline CDR1 reads SGDLS; CDR2 reads YYNGEE. CDR3 loop: CASSVVGSNEQYF. The CDR3 DNA is TGTGCCAGCAGCGTAGTGGGTAGCAACGAGCAGTACTTC.

The J gene is TRBJ1-1, the V gene TRBV19, with TRBD1 identical over 8 bases. Looked up from germline, CDR1 is LNHDA and CDR2 is SQIVND (reference sequence). This CDR3 spans 16 amino acids. V dropped 9 bases and J dropped 3; count of bases not matched to a gene: 15. The CDR3 here is CARIRQGIKMDTEAFF. CDR3 nucleotide sequence: TGTGCCAGGATAAGACAGGGGATAAAGATGGACACTGAAGCTTTCTTT.

CDR3 nucleotide sequence: TGTGCCAGCAGTATCACCGGACACACCGGGGAGCTGTTTTTT. Translated, it gives CASSITGHTGELFF. The rearrangement uses TRBV28 and TRBJ2-2; no definite D call. V was pared by 5 bases and J by 3 bases, with 10 bases between. Germline loops: CDR1 MDHEN, CDR2 SYDVKM. The CDR3 has 14 residues. Looking up the rest from reference TRBV28 and TRBJ2-2 gives the full variable domain: DVKVTQSSRYLVKRTGEKVFLECVQDMDHENMFWYRQDPGLGLRLIYFSYDVKMKEKGDIPEGYSVSREKKERFSLILESASTNQTSMYLCASSITGHTGELFFGEGSRLTVL.

This clone appeared a few times. The chain uses TRBV15 and TRBJ1-1; D is undetermined. V shed 3 bases and J shed 3 bases, with 20 bases lying between them. The CDR3 contains 17 residues. Germline V gives CDR1 LNHNV, CDR2 YYDKDF (reference sequence). The CDR3 is CATSRRVRGSVDTEAFF. DNA of the CDR3: TGTGCCACCAGCAGGAGGGTAAGAGGGAGTGTGGACACTGAAGCTTTCTTT.

By share, this clone ranks as medium-sized (0.01 to 0.1%). The chain recombines TRBV11-3 with TRBJ1-2; 8 nucleotides match TRBD1. Per the germline V gene, CDR1 is SGHNT and CDR2 is YENEEA. V lost 5 bases and J lost 4; bases outside the gene matches: 9. The CDR3 is 15 amino acids. This chain's CDR3 is CASSGDRDRRYGYTF. CDR3 DNA sequence: TGTGCCAGCAGCGGAGACCGGGACAGGCGCTATGGCTACACCTTC. Full variable domain (outside the CDR3, taken from reference TRBV11-3 and TRBJ1-2): EAGVVQSPRYKIIEKKQPVAFWCNPISGHNTLYWYLQNLGQGPELLIRYENEEAVDDSQLPKDRFSAERLKGVDSTLKIQPAELGDSAVYLCASSGDRDRRYGYTFGSGTRLTVV.

The rearrangement uses TRBV28 and TRBJ1-6, with 9 bases matching TRBD1. The CDR3 has 16 residues. Germline CDR1 MDHEN, CDR2 SYDVKM. Trimming took 9 bases from V and 7 from J; bases not matched to a gene: 13. CDR3 amino acids: CASNRGLWAFNSPLHF. In DNA, the CDR3 is TGTGCCAGTAACAGGGGGCTGTGGGCCTTCAATTCACCCCTCCACTTT.

The rearrangement uses TRBV6-8 and TRBJ2-2, with 8 bases lining up with TRBD2. CDR3 length: 14 residues. The V gene's germline CDR1 is MNHGY and CDR2 SAAAGT. V lost 10 bases and J lost 6; bases outside the gene matches: 10. CDR3 amino acids: CAIRGSGDSGELFF. For the CDR3, the DNA is TGTGCCATCAGGGGTAGCGGGGACTCCGGGGAGCTGTTTTTT.

This clone is medium-sized. The gene calls are TRBV11-3 and TRBJ1-2; 10 bases are a match to TRBD1. V lost 5 bases, J lost 2 bases, and 5 bases stayed unmatched. Germline V CDR1 and CDR2: SGHNT, YENEEA. The CDR3 spans 15 residues. The DNA of the CDR3 is TGTGCCAGCAGCAGGGCGGGACAGGGGAACTATGGCTACACCTTC. Its protein product is CASSRAGQGNYGYTF. The variable domain in full, completed from reference TRBV11-3 and TRBJ1-2, reads EAGVVQSPRYKIIEKKQPVAFWCNPISGHNTLYWYLQNLGQGPELLIRYENEEAVDDSQLPKDRFSAERLKGVDSTLKIQPAELGDSAVYLCASSRAGQGNYGYTFGSGTRLTVV.

The chain employs TRBV6-8 and TRBJ2-2; the D is unclear. The CDR3 loop spans 14 amino acids. The V and J ends lost 4 bases and 7 bases respectively, with 13 bases between them. Germline-derived CDR1 and CDR2 are MNHGY and SAAAGT. The CDR3 reads CASSSDPVSGELFF. The CDR3 DNA follows: TGTGCCAGCAGTTCGGACCCGGTGAGCGGGGAGCTGTTTTTT.

The CDR3 is CASSYGQAREQYF. Here the CDR3 DNA reads TGTGCCAGCAGTTACGGACAGGCCCGAGAGCAGTACTTC. The rearrangement links TRBV6-8 to TRBJ2-7; TRBD1 matches at 7 bases. Unmatched junction bases numbered 5, after V lost 2 bases and J lost 7 bases. CDR1 and CDR2 (germline): MNHGY, SAAAGT. The CDR3 has 13 amino acids.

The sample holds a few counts of this clone. The V call is TRBV6-8, the J call TRBJ1-2, with D possibly TRBD1 on 6 matching bases. Trimming pared 6 bases from V and 0 bases from J, leaving 14 bases between. The germline V gene encodes CDR1 MNHGY and CDR2 SAAAGT. The CDR3 extends over 15 amino acids. In DNA, the CDR3 is TGTGCCAGCAGACTCGGACAGACCACTAACTATGGCTACACCTTC. Translated, it gives CASRLGQTTNYGYTF.

This clone was observed a handful of times. The chain employs TRBV6-8 and TRBJ1-5, with 12 bases aligning to TRBD1. The V segment lost 6 bases and the J segment 1 base; nucleotides outside the gene matches: 7. The CDR3 is made up of 17 amino acids. Germline assignment: CDR1 MNHGY and CDR2 SAAAGT. The CDR3 loop reads CASRPGQGASSNQPQHF. The DNA for the CDR3 is TGTGCCAGCAGGCCGGGACAGGGGGCGAGCAGCAATCAGCCCCAGCATTTT.

This clone was seen a handful of times. The chain carries TRBV4-1 and TRBJ2-7; D uncertain. V lost 0 bases and J lost 2, with 14 bases in between. CDR1 and CDR2 from the germline V gene are MGHRA and YSYEKL. This CDR3 has 16 residues. The DNA of the CDR3 is TGCGCCAGCAGCCAAGATCTGGGCAGTTCCACCTACGAGCAGTACTTC. Protein sequence: CASSQDLGSSTYEQYF.

This clone was observed a handful of times. The chain recombines TRBV28 with TRBJ1-5; 10 bases agree with TRBD1. CDR1 MDHEN and CDR2 SYDVKM come from the germline V gene. The CDR3 spans 16 residues. Trimming removed 6 bases from V and 7 bases from J; junction bases left unmatched: 12. The DNA of the CDR3 is TGTGCCAGCAGACCTATCCGGGACAGGGGATTGCAGCCCCAGCATTTT. It codes for CASRPIRDRGLQPQHF. The whole variable domain, filled in from reference TRBV28 and TRBJ1-5, reads DVKVTQSSRYLVKRTGEKVFLECVQDMDHENMFWYRQDPGLGLRLIYFSYDVKMKEKGDIPEGYSVSREKKERFSLILESASTNQTSMYLCASRPIRDRGLQPQHFGDGTRLSIL.

This sequence joins TRBV11-3 and TRBJ2-1, with D maybe TRBD1 (6 bases). Trimming shortened V by 5 bases and J by 1 base, and 12 bases separated the two germline ends. Germline V gene lookup returns CDR1 SGHNT and CDR2 YENEEA. This CDR3 has 15 residues. Here the CDR3 DNA reads TGTGCCAGCAGCCAGGGGACGGGGTCCTACAATGAGCAGTTCTTC. Protein product: CASSQGTGSYNEQFF.